Listed below are T cell receptor beta chains from one sample, sequenced in a study of tumor-infiltrating lymphocytes in primary liver carcinoma. One entry per CDR3 protein, called by TCRdb with MiXCR from the multiplex PCR reads. The sample yields around 56,000 distinct CDR3 sequences, 71% seen once. Material for sequencing was liver tumor tissue from sampling region 2. The receptor set was obtained from a man aged 35 to 55 with primary liver carcinoma and hepatitis B virus infection. Each CDR3 is given with its conserved first and last residue. A D gene is named only where the DNA matches it firmly. Clone size is given for some rows only: seen once, a few or many times, or a class if the clone is expanded.

TRBV13,few,TRBD2,TRBJ2-1,CGGSPQTSGGISYNEQFF,TGTGGCGGCAGCCCCCAGACTAGCGGAGGGATCTCCTACAATGAGCAGTTCTTC
TRBV11-2,-,-,TRBJ2-1,CTSIQWGQGNEQFF,TGTACCAGTATCCAGTGGGGGCAGGGCAATGAGCAGTTCTTC
TRBV11-2,-,-,TRBJ1-1,CASSARIGGPAEAVF,TGTGCCAGCAGCGCCAGGATAGGGGGTCCGGCTGAGGCTGTCTTT
TRBV7-8,-,-,TRBJ1-2,CASSLVGDGYTF,TGTGCCAGCAGCTTAGTAGGGGACGGCTACACCTTC
TRBV11-2,-,-,TRBJ2-1,CVSSPTGIAQFF,TGTGTCAGCAGCCCGACCGGGATTGCACAGTTCTTC
TRBV4-3,-,TRBD1,TRBJ2-1,CASSQDVGGQYNEQFF,TGCGCCAGCAGCCAAGATGTAGGGGGCCAGTACAATGAGCAGTTCTTC
TRBV4-2,-,-,TRBJ2-1,CVNSQEAGWAYNEQFF,TGTGTCAACAGCCAAGAGGCGGGCTGGGCCTACAATGAGCAGTTCTTC
TRBV6-6,-,-,TRBJ1-1,CPSRFYRQRTEAFF,TGTCCCAGCAGGTTTTATCGGCAAAGGACTGAAGCCTTCTTT
TRBV30,-,-,TRBJ2-5,CALSESQETQYF,TGTGCCTTGAGTGAGAGCCAAGAGACCCAGTACTTC
TRBV4-3,-,-,TRBJ1-6,CASSQDPEAGNLPLHF,TGCGCCAGCAGCCAAGATCCGGAGGCGGGAAATTTGCCCCTCCACTTT
TRBV6-1,-,TRBD1,TRBJ1-1,CASSANRQGYTEAFF,TGTGCCAGCAGTGCCAACCGACAGGGATATACTGAAGCTTTCTTT
TRBV20-1,-,-,TRBJ2-7,CSTRVPQRWEQYF,TGCAGTACTAGGGTCCCCCAAAGATGGGAGCAGTACTTC
TRBV29-1,large,-,TRBJ2-3,CSVGQGGDTQYF,TGCAGCGTTGGGCAGGGAGGCGATACGCAGTATTTT
TRBV12-3/TRBV12-4,-,TRBD1,TRBJ1-2,CASSLLYRGPDYGYTF,TGTGCCAGCAGTCTCCTCTACAGGGGGCCAGACTATGGCTACACCTTC
TRBV11-1,many,TRBD1,TRBJ1-6,CASSVTGANSPLHF,TGTGCCAGCAGCGTAACAGGGGCTAATTCACCCCTCCACTTT
TRBV12-3/TRBV12-4,-,-,TRBJ2-5,CASGRHETQETQYF,TGTGCCAGCGGTCGACACGAGACACAAGAGACCCAGTACTTC
TRBV4-2,-,TRBD1,TRBJ2-6,CASSHETGGITGANVLIF,TGTGCCAGCAGCCATGAGACAGGGGGCATTACCGGGGCCAACGTCCTGATTTTC
TRBV7-9,-,-,TRBJ2-3,CTSSTTRGEGGTQYF,TGTACCAGCAGCACAACAAGGGGCGAGGGGGGTACGCAGTATTTT
TRBV11-2,-,TRBD2,TRBJ2-7,CASSLNSGGLGYMQYF,TGTGCCAGCAGCTTAAATAGCGGGGGGCTAGGCTACATGCAGTACTTC
TRBV11-3,-,-,TRBJ2-1,CASSLSGPQAYDEQFF,TGTGCCAGCAGCCTCAGCGGGCCTCAAGCCTACGATGAGCAGTTCTTC
TRBV28,many,-,TRBJ2-3,CASRDQLTTDTQYF,TGTGCCAGCCGGGACCAACTTACCACAGATACGCAGTATTTT
TRBV12-3/TRBV12-4,-,TRBD1,TRBJ2-7,CVSSLGTGRYEQYF,TGTGTCAGCAGTTTAGGGACAGGGCGCTACGAGCAATACTTC
TRBV6-5,once,-,TRBJ1-3,CAINSPAATIYF,TGTGCCATCAATTCACCAGCCGCCACCATATATTTT
TRBV6-5,-,TRBD2,TRBJ2-3,CVSNPSGSGTDTQYF,TGTGTCAGCAACCCTAGCGGTTCTGGCACAGATACGCAGTATTTT
TRBV29-1,-,-,TRBJ1-1,CSVRWEATEAFF,TGCAGTGTTCGATGGGAGGCGACTGAAGCTTTCTTT
TRBV29-1,few,TRBD2,TRBJ2-1,CSGVREVDEQSF,TGCAGCGGGGTACGGGAGGTCGATGAGCAGTCCTTC
TRBV5-4,few,-,TRBJ2-7,CASSPDSYGGYEQYF,TGTGCCAGCAGTCCCGACTCCTATGGCGGCTACGAGCAGTACTTC
TRBV5-1,-,TRBD1,TRBJ1-4,CASNPETGGKNEKLFF,TGCGCCAGCAACCCCGAGACAGGGGGGAAAAATGAAAAACTGTTTTTT
TRBV4-1,few,-,TRBJ2-1,CASSQDIRASRGGEKFF,TGCGCCAGCAGCCAAGATATAAGGGCTAGCAGGGGGGGTGAGAAGTTCTTC
TRBV11-2,-,-,TRBJ2-2,CASSLTLGGVNTWELFF,TGTGCCAGCAGCTTAACATTAGGAGGGGTGAATACCTGGGAGCTGTTTTTT
TRBV6-1,-,TRBD2,TRBJ2-7,CAIILLAGGPYEQYF,TGTGCCATCATACTACTAGCGGGAGGGCCCTACGAGCAGTACTTC
TRBV5-4,many,-,TRBJ1-2,CASSFRGNYGYTF,TGTGCCAGCAGCTTTCGGGGGAACTATGGCTACACCTTC
TRBV20-1,once,-,TRBJ2-7,CSAPLVGGYEQYF,TGCAGTGCCCCCCTTGTGGGAGGTTACGAGCAGTACTTC
TRBV6-5,-,TRBD2,TRBJ2-7,CSSSYSWTSGRHEQYF,TGTTCCAGCAGTTACTCATGGACTAGCGGGCGCCACGAGCAGTACTTC
TRBV29-1,-,-,TRBJ2-3,CRAQLGGTDTQYF,TGCAGGGCCCAGCTGGGGGGCACAGATACGCAGTATTTT
TRBV12-3/TRBV12-4,-,-,TRBJ1-1,CASSAGTLNTEVSF,TGTGCCAGCAGCGCCGGTACCTTGAACACTGAAGTTTCCTTT
TRBV12-5,-,TRBD2,TRBJ2-3,CASGFGAGEQHF,TGTGCTAGTGGCTTCGGCGCGGGAGAGCAACATTTT
TRBV29-1,-,-,TRBJ2-1,CIVVVLTGANEQFF,TGCATCGTTGTAGTCCTAACAGGTGCCAATGAGCAGTTCTTC
TRBV5-1,-,TRBD2,TRBJ2-3,CASSPRLANIDMQYF,TGCGCCAGCAGCCCCCGACTAGCGAACATAGATATGCAGTATTTT
TRBV14,-,TRBD2,TRBJ2-1,CDSSAAAGWVNYEQFF,TGTGACAGCAGTGCCGCAGCGGGATGGGTAAACTATGAGCAGTTCTTC
TRBV12-3/TRBV12-4,once,-,TRBJ2-5,CASSLWDGETQYF,TGTGCCAGCAGTTTATGGGATGGAGAGACCCAGTACTTC
TRBV6-2/TRBV6-3,-,TRBD2,TRBJ2-3,CAGSSTLANTQYF,TGTGCCGGCAGTTCGACACTAGCGAATACGCAGTATTTT
TRBV11-1,-,-,TRBJ2-2,CASIYTGPFSGELFF,TGTGCCAGCATCTATACAGGACCTTTCTCCGGGGAGCTGTTTTTC
TRBV6-1,-,TRBD1,TRBJ2-1,CASSEGTGDEQLF,TGTGCCAGCAGTGAAGGGACAGGGGATGAGCAGCTCTTT
TRBV14,many,TRBD1,TRBJ1-2,CASSRDRVYGYTF,TGTGCCAGCAGCCGAGACAGGGTCTATGGCTACACCTTC
TRBV6-5,-,-,TRBJ1-2,CASSFQATRGNNCGYTF,TGTGCTAGCAGTTTCCAAGCGACAAGAGGCAATAACTGTGGCTACACCTTC
TRBV11-2,-,TRBD2,TRBJ2-3,CDSTDQVSSGSSDTQYF,TGTGATAGCACCGACCAGGTTTCTAGCGGGAGCTCAGATACTCAGTATTTT
TRBV29-1,-,-,TRBJ2-1,CSARPGGNELLF,TGCAGTGCCCGCCCAGGGGGGAATGAGCTGTTATTC
TRBV11-2,-,TRBD1,TRBJ1-2,CARCLDRGYGYTF,TGTGCCAGGTGCTTGGACAGGGGCTATGGCTACACCTTC
TRBV10-3,-,-,TRBJ2-3,CGIQVTDTQYF,TGTGGGATCCAAGTCACAGATACGCAGTATTTT
TRBV11-2,-,-,TRBJ2-7,CASCSNRNSYEKYF,TGTGCCAGCTGCTCTAACAGGAACTCATACGAGAAGTACTTC
TRBV4-3,once,-,TRBJ2-3,CANSRRQWGTDTQYF,TGCGCCAACAGCCGCCGACAGTGGGGGACAGATACGCAGTATTTT
TRBV18,-,-,TRBJ2-1,CASSPPGAAYNEQFF,TGTGCCAGCTCACCCCCTGGAGCGGCCTACAATGAGCAGTTCTTC
TRBV4-2,-,TRBD1,TRBJ1-1,CAGSQEYGQGFWTEAFF,TGTGCCGGTAGTCAAGAGTACGGACAGGGTTTTTGGACTGAAGCTTTCTTT
TRBV6-6,-,TRBD2,TRBJ2-3,CASSQGTSGSTDTQYF,TGTGCTAGCAGCCAAGGGACTAGCGGGAGCACAGATACGCAGTATTTT
TRBV29-1,-,-,TRBJ1-1,CSVGPGWAMSTEAFF,TGCAGCGTTGGACCCGGGTGGGCCATGAGCACTGAAGCTTTCTTT
TRBV28,-,-,TRBJ1-5,CASSPLTGAQPQHF,TGTGCCAGCAGTCCCCTGACAGGAGCCCAGCCCCAGCATTTT
TRBV11-2,-,-,TRBJ2-5,CASSLTAVGSGETQYF,TGTGCCAGCAGCTTAACGGCAGTAGGCTCGGGGGAGACCCAGTACTTC
TRBV29-1,few,-,TRBJ1-1,CSVEGSGTEAFF,TGCAGCGTTGAAGGGTCGGGGACTGAAGCTTTCTTT
TRBV28,many,TRBD1,TRBJ1-2,CASSLNRGRGYGYTF,TGTGCCAGCAGTTTAAACAGGGGGCGCGGCTATGGCTACACCTTC